Presented here are 31 T cell receptor beta chains from one specimen sequenced in a study of T cell repertoires in cytomegalovirus infection. TCRdb called the reads again in MiXCR, with one record for every CDR3 protein. There are roughly 120,000 distinct CDR3 sequences in the sample; over 9% occur only once, and around 33% lies in the top ten. No antigens are known for them. Source material: PBMCs, sequenced either directly or after in vitro stimulation (not recorded which). Source of these receptors: a human donor in good health (CMV status not recorded). Some clones in this sample may be carry-over from other donors' samples.

This clonotype appeared a few times. For the CDR3, the DNA is TGTGCCAGCAGCTTGGACCGGGAGTCTGTTAAGGAGACCCAGTACTTC. Encoded protein: CASSLDRESVKETQYF. The genes are TRBV5-4 and TRBJ2-5, with a tentative D call TRBD2 (6 bases). The CDR3 contains 16 residues. Per the germline V gene, CDR1 is SGHNT and CDR2 is YYREEE (reference sequence). Trimming took off 0 bases at V and 5 bases at J, with 17 bases between the two ends.

This clonotype is medium-sized. The gene calls are TRBV28 and TRBJ1-4, with 7 bases that match TRBD1. Germline V lookup: CDR1 MDHEN, CDR2 SYDVKM. V gave up 6 bases and J gave up 7 bases; unmatched junction bases: 8. The CDR3 is 14 residues long. This chain's CDR3 is CASSVWQGGEKLFF. The CDR3 DNA is TGTGCCAGCAGCGTGTGGCAGGGGGGTGAAAAACTGTTTTTT.

Comment on this clonotype: The germline gene is not matched at one end of the junction; a read error may be the cause. The V call is TRBV19, the J call TRBJ2-1; 10 bases map to TRBD2. Germline CDR1 and CDR2: LNHDA and SQIVND (reference sequence). The CDR3 is 17 amino acids. CDR3 DNA: TGTGCCAGTAGTATTTTTTCCGGGACTAGCGAATACATTGAGCAGTTCTTC. It is translated as CASSIFSGTSEYIEQFF. Based on the CDR3 plus reference TRBV19 and TRBJ2-1, the full variable domain is DGGITQSPKYLFRKEGQNVTLSCEQNLNHDAMYWYRQDPGQGLRLIYYSQIVNDFQKGDIAEGYSVSREKKESFPLTVTSAQKNPTAFYLCASSIFSGTSEYIEQFFGPGTRLTVL.

The chain has TRBV28 and TRBJ2-1, with TRBD1 matching over 7 bases. Germline V gives CDR1 MDHEN, CDR2 SYDVKM. CDR3 length equals 15 residues. V gave up 3 bases and J gave up 4 bases; unmatched junction bases: 6. CDR3 loop: CASSLFGTAYNEQFF. In DNA form, the CDR3 reads TGTGCCAGCAGTTTGTTTGGGACAGCTTACAATGAGCAGTTCTTC. Full variable domain (missing parts from reference TRBV28 and TRBJ2-1): DVKVTQSSRYLVKRTGEKVFLECVQDMDHENMFWYRQDPGLGLRLIYFSYDVKMKEKGDIPEGYSVSREKKERFSLILESASTNQTSMYLCASSLFGTAYNEQFFGPGTRLTVL.

This clonotype has a count of ten or more. The chain uses TRBV6-6 and TRBJ2-1; 8 positions agree with TRBD1. Germline loops: CDR1 MNHNY, CDR2 SVGAGI (reference sequence). Germline trimming cut 6 bases from V and 8 bases from J; bases unmatched to any gene: 9. The CDR3 length is 14 residues. The CDR3 DNA is TGTGCCAGCAGAACCCAGGGGGCCAGGGATGAGCAGTTCTTC. It translates to CASRTQGARDEQFF.

This clonotype was counted ten times or more. The V gene is TRBV7-2, the J gene TRBJ2-3; no clear D. The CDR3 consists of 14 residues. Trimming pared 1 base from V and 1 base from J, leaving 6 bases between. The germline CDR1 and CDR2 sequences are SGHTA and FQGNSA. The CDR3 nucleotides are TGTGCCAGCAGCTTAGGTCGCGGCACAGATACGCAGTATTTT. It translates to CASSLGRGTDTQYF.

Only a few counts were recorded for this clonotype. V usage is TRBV5-1 and J usage is TRBJ2-2; 9 nucleotides line up with TRBD2. Germline-derived CDR1 and CDR2 are SGHRS and YFSETQ. Trimming took 3 bases from V and 7 from J; bases not matched to a gene: 7. The CDR3 runs to 15 residues. This chain's CDR3 is CASSSPSGNGGELFF. For the CDR3, the DNA is TGCGCCAGCAGCTCCCCTAGCGGGAACGGCGGGGAGCTGTTTTTT.

This clonotype was seen at least ten times. The rearrangement links TRBV4-1 to TRBJ2-1; 8 bases map to TRBD2. Germline-derived CDR1 and CDR2 are MGHRA and YSYEKL. Losses at the gene ends were 2 bases for V and 8 bases for J; bases not matched to a gene: 11. The length of the CDR3 is 16 residues. In DNA form, the CDR3 reads TGCGCCAGCAGCCAAATCGGGAGGGAGTACAGCGATGAGCAGTTCTTC. It translates to CASSQIGREYSDEQFF.

The genes are TRBV28 and TRBJ1-2, with unresolved D. Germline loops: CDR1 MDHEN, CDR2 SYDVKM. The CDR3 sequence is 12 residues long. Trimming removed 10 bases from V and 8 bases from J, with 17 bases in between. The CDR3 protein is CATRLDPGGYTF. DNA of the CDR3: TGTGCCACCCGGCTGGACCCGGGAGGCTACACCTTC.

This clonotype showed up many times. The chain recombines TRBV7-2 with TRBJ2-3, with 9 bases lining up with TRBD2. From germline, CDR1 is SGHTA and CDR2 FQGNSA. This CDR3 region has 16 residues. The junction had 13 bases not matched to a gene; V was cut back by 6 bases and J by 6 bases. CDR3 protein: CASRLPGTSFMDTQYF. DNA of the CDR3: TGTGCCAGCAGGCTACCCGGGACTAGCTTTATGGATACGCAGTATTTT.

For the CDR3, the DNA is TGTGCCAGCAGCCCGACTAGCGTTCCCTACAATGAGCAGTTCTTC. Translating gives CASSPTSVPYNEQFF. The V call is TRBV5-4, the J call TRBJ2-1; 8 nucleotides agree with TRBD2. CDR3 length: 15 amino acids. The V gene end was trimmed by 4 bases and the J gene end by 2 bases; junction bases not matched to a gene: 5. Germline assignment: CDR1 SGHNT and CDR2 YYREEE (reference sequence).

This clonotype was observed many times. The J gene is TRBJ1-1, the V gene TRBV7-2; a weak D match, TRBD1 (5 bases). Deletions cut 5 bases from V and 5 bases from J, with 18 bases between. The CDR3 has 15 amino acids. The germline gives CDR1 SGHTA, CDR2 FQGNSA. Written as DNA, the CDR3 is TGTGCCAGCAGCGTCAGAGATCCAGGGAGGACTGAAGCTTTCTTT. Its translation is CASSVRDPGRTEAFF.

V gene TRBV4-1 combines with J gene TRBJ1-5; 8 bases align to TRBD1. The CDR3 runs 14 residues. Looked up from germline, CDR1 is MGHRA and CDR2 is YSYEKL. V was pared by 0 bases and J by 9 bases, with 4 bases of the junction left unmatched. The CDR3 protein is CASSQDRGRAPQHF. CDR3 in DNA: TGCGCCAGCAGCCAAGACAGGGGGCGGGCGCCCCAGCATTTT.

This clonotype showed up many times. The chain carries TRBV4-1 and TRBJ2-7; maybe TRBD2 (6 bases). This CDR3 spans 17 amino acids. Trimming removed 4 bases from V and 3 bases from J, with 22 bases in between. Germline V gene sequence: CDR1 MGHRA, CDR2 YSYEKL. The CDR3: CASSPGAGGMEGYEQYF. The CDR3 DNA follows: TGCGCCAGCAGCCCCGGGGCAGGCGGAATGGAGGGCTACGAGCAGTACTTC.

This clonotype was picked up many times. This rearrangement joins TRBV4-1 to TRBJ2-7, with TRBD2 matching over 8 bases. Germline CDR1 MGHRA, CDR2 YSYEKL. The CDR3 runs to 15 residues. V was pared by 1 base and J by 4 bases, with 6 bases of the junction left unmatched. The CDR3 sequence: CASSQGELAAYEQYV. The CDR3 nucleotides read TGCGCCAGCAGCCAAGGGGAACTAGCGGCATACGAGCAGTACGTC.

This clonotype was seen more than once but under ten times. The chain employs TRBV19 and TRBJ2-1; D gene ambiguous. The CDR3 has 12 amino acids. V dropped 8 bases and J dropped 5 bases, with 10 bases sitting between them. Germline CDR1 reads LNHDA; CDR2 reads SQIVND (reference sequence). CDR3: CASSYRNNEQFF. The CDR3 DNA is TGTGCCAGTTCTTACCGAAACAATGAGCAGTTCTTC.

This clonotype was detected ten times or more. The chain links TRBV24-1 to TRBJ2-1, with 12 bases fitting TRBD2. The CDR3 runs 15 residues. CDR1 is KGHDR, CDR2 SFDVKD, per germline. V shed 3 bases and J 8 bases; nucleotides not matched to a gene: 4. The CDR3 sequence: CATSDGLAGLDEQFF. CDR3 DNA: TGTGCCACCAGTGATGGACTAGCGGGACTCGATGAGCAGTTCTTC.

This clonotype was found many times. The rearrangement links TRBV12-3 or TRBV12-4 to TRBJ2-3; TRBD2 matches 8 bases. This CDR3 region has 18 residues. V lost 3 bases to trimming and J lost 4 bases; unmatched junction nucleotides: 15. CDR3 coding DNA: TGTGCCAGCAGTTTCTATTCGACTAGCGCCAAACCCTCAGATACGCAGTATTTT. The encoded protein is CASSFYSTSAKPSDTQYF.

This clonotype was seen at least ten times. V gene TRBV7-2 combines with J gene TRBJ2-7; D perhaps matches TRBD1 (6 bases). The length of the CDR3 is 13 residues. Germline V gene data show CDR1 as SGHTA and CDR2 as FQGNSA. With 2 bases removed from V and 8 bases from J, the gap between germline ends came to 13 bases. In DNA form, the CDR3 reads TGTGCCAGCAGCTTAATGAGAGGGGACAAGCAGTACTTC. Amino acid sequence: CASSLMRGDKQYF.

In this sample, this clonotype turned up many times. V gene TRBV7-6 combines with J gene TRBJ2-7; the D is unclear. Per germline, CDR1 SGHVS and CDR2 FNYEAQ. Deletions cut 4 bases from V and 6 bases from J, with 13 bases between. The CDR3 extends over 13 amino acids. CDR3 sequence reads: CASSSGPAPEQYF. CDR3 nucleotides: TGTGCCAGCAGCTCCGGGCCAGCCCCCGAGCAGTACTTC.

This clonotype was counted ten times or more. The chain combines TRBV20-1 with TRBJ2-7, with a tentative D call TRBD1 (5 bases). The CDR3 is made up of 17 amino acids. The germline gives CDR1 DFQATT, CDR2 SNEGSKA (reference sequence). V was pared by 0 bases and J by 2 bases, with 20 bases between. The CDR3 region has the DNA TGCAGTGCTAGAGATATGAAGGGGCAACTTTACCCCTACGAGCAGTACTTC. This sequence encodes CSARDMKGQLYPYEQYF.

The gene calls are TRBV7-6 and TRBJ2-1; 14 nucleotides align to TRBD2. Per germline, CDR1 SGHVS and CDR2 FNYEAQ. The V gene end was trimmed by 5 bases and the J gene end by 10 bases; junction bases not matched to a gene: 10. The CDR3 runs 16 residues. CDR3 sequence (DNA): TGTGCCAGCAGCATACGCCCGGGACTAGCGGGAGAGGAGCAGTTCTTC. It specifies CASSIRPGLAGEEQFF. Full variable domain (remainder filled in from reference TRBV7-6 and TRBJ2-1): GAGVSQSPRYKVTKRGQDVALRCDPISGHVSLYWYRQALGQGPEFLTYFNYEAQQDKSGLPNDRFSAERPEGSISTLTIQRTEQRDSAMYRCASSIRPGLAGEEQFFGPGTRLTVL.

Ten or more counts support this clonotype. CDR3: CAQPKNRQDISGNTIYF. CDR3 sequence (DNA): TGTGCACAGCCTAAAAACAGGCAGGATATCTCTGGAAACACCATATATTTT. This chain uses TRBV7-9 with TRBJ1-3; possible D gene TRBD1, 5 bases. Germline V gene data show CDR1 as SEHNR and CDR2 as FQNEAQ (reference sequence). The CDR3 has 17 amino acids.

This clonotype was seen a few times. The chain links TRBV7-2 to TRBJ1-2; D is unclear. V dropped 4 bases and J dropped 2 bases, with 11 bases sitting between them. Germline V gene data show CDR1 as SGHTA and CDR2 as FQGNSA. The CDR3 has 14 residues. In nucleotides, the CDR3 is TGTGCCAGCAGCTCCTGGACGGGAAACTATGGCTACACCTTC. Its translation is CASSSWTGNYGYTF.

The chain couples TRBV30 to TRBJ2-5; no reliable D call. The CDR3 totals 15 residues. Per the germline V gene, CDR1 is GTSNPN and CDR2 is SVGIG (reference sequence). V was trimmed by 0 bases and J by 1 base, leaving 12 bases between them. The CDR3 coding sequence is TGTGCCTGGAGTGTATATCTAACGGCCCAAGAGACCCAGTACTTC. Translating it yields CAWSVYLTAQETQYF.

This clonotype was counted many times. The genes are TRBV6-1 and TRBJ2-1; 10 nucleotides line up with TRBD2. CDR3 length: 16 amino acids. Trimming at V came to 10 bases and at J to 0 bases, leaving 9 bases not matched to a gene. Germline CDR1 is MNHNS and CDR2 is SASEGT. For the CDR3, the DNA is TGTGCCACAAGGGTAGCGGGAGGTCCCTCCTACAATGAGCAGTTCTTC. Translated, it gives CATRVAGGPSYNEQFF.

This clonotype has at least ten counts. V usage is TRBV6-1 and J usage is TRBJ2-2, with D uncertain. Germline CDR1 MNHNS, CDR2 SASEGT. The CDR3 runs 14 residues. With 4 bases removed from V and 6 bases from J, the gap between germline ends came to 12 bases. CDR3 DNA: TGTGCCAGCAGTGTACTCCAAAGGGCCGGGGAGCTGTTTTTT. It encodes CASSVLQRAGELFF.

The chain links TRBV2 to TRBJ2-3, with 7 bases that match TRBD1. The CDR3 contains 16 residues. CDR1 and CDR2 from the germline V gene are SNHLY and FYNNEI. V trimming: 7 bases; J trimming: 2 bases; junction bases outside the gene matches: 12. The CDR3 sequence is CASKALRDSTTDTQYF. The CDR3 DNA is TGTGCCAGCAAGGCTTTACGGGACAGCACCACAGATACGCAGTATTTT. Variable domain in full (rest from reference TRBV2 and TRBJ2-3): EPEVTQTPSHQVTQMGQEVILRCVPISNHLYFYWYRQILGQKVEFLVSFYNNEISEKSEIFDDQFSVERPDGSNFTLKIRSTKLEDSAMYFCASKALRDSTTDTQYFGPGTRLTVL.

This clonotype has only one observation. The V call is TRBV6-4, the J call TRBJ2-7, with D unclear. The V end was cut by 4 bases, the J end by 3 bases, with 13 bases between. This CDR3 contains 14 residues. CDR1 and CDR2 from the germline V gene are MRHNA and SNTAGT. The CDR3 DNA reads TGTGCCAGCAGTGTCCCCAGGTTGAACTACGAGCAGTACGTC. Its translation is CASSVPRLNYEQYV.

The V call is TRBV5-4, the J call TRBJ2-3; TRBD2 is a possible D gene (6 bases). CDR3 size: 14 residues. Germline lookup yields CDR1 SGHNT and CDR2 YYREEE (reference sequence). The V and J ends lost 0 bases and 2 bases respectively, with 7 bases between them. CDR3 amino acids: CASSLASATDTQYF. CDR3 sequence (DNA): TGTGCCAGCAGCTTGGCTAGCGCCACAGATACGCAGTATTTT.

This clonotype came up many times. The CDR3 is CASSFDTDTQYF. CDR3 nucleotide sequence: TGTGCCAGCAGCTTCGACACAGATACGCAGTATTTT. This chain links TRBV7-2 with TRBJ2-3, with D unclear. V lost 3 bases and J 2 bases, leaving 3 bases between the germline ends. This CDR3 spans 12 amino acids. Germline assignment: CDR1 SGHTA and CDR2 FQGNSA.